This TCR beta chain stems from a study of blood T cell repertoires in COVID-19. For the study at large: COVID-19 samples, acute and convalescent, were from the United States, Italy and Spain. PBMCs, B-cell-depleted T cells, or T cells were the source of the cDNA or gDNA that made up the material.

Original handling: Amplification of reference gene primers was used by the study to estimate nucleated cell counts. This table comes from immunoSEQ multiplex PCR, and its TCRdb copy is limited to in-frame clones, with some not included. D and trimming were read from the DNA, whereas the V and J calls and clone size are those reported in that table. Of just under 45,000 clones in the sample, about 86% were seen once. CDR3 size: 15 residues. Germline values: CDR1 SGHAT, CDR2 FQNNGV. Unmatched junction bases numbered 11, after V lost 5 bases and J lost 5 bases. This clone was seen only a few times. The rearrangement joins TRBV11-2 to TRBJ1-2; 7 bases are shared with TRBD1. Sequencing used peripheral blood. The sequence was collected from a human donor in a cohort sampled during active COVID-19. CDR3 residues: CASSLGETGTYGYTF. DNA of the CDR3: TGTGCCAGCAGCCTGGGAGAGACAGGGACATATGGCTACACCTTC.